Following are 19 T cell receptor beta chains from one sample sequenced in a study of cytomegalovirus exposure and HLA in healthy donors. PCR used 60 Vbeta primers and 13 Jbeta primers. Sequencing used immunoSEQ multiplex PCR; TCRdb keeps in-frame clones, though not all of them. The sample includes around 180,000 clones, 80% to 90% of them seen just once. The sequenced sample consisted of PBMCs. Every receptor here comes from a male donor in good health and CMV-seronegative.

The chain links TRBV28 to TRBJ1-1, with 10 bases lining up with TRBD1. From germline, CDR1 is MDHEN and CDR2 SYDVKM. Trimming took 3 bases from V and 1 from J; bases not matched to a gene: 8. This CDR3 has 17 amino acids. The CDR3 DNA reads as TGTGCCAGCAGTTTCACCGGGACAGGGGCTTGGAACACTGAAGCTTTCTTT. It specifies CASSFTGTGAWNTEAFF. The full variable domain, completed using reference TRBV28 and TRBJ1-1, is DVKVTQSSRYLVKRTGEKVFLECVQDMDHENMFWYRQDPGLGLRLIYFSYDVKMKEKGDIPEGYSVSREKKERFSLILESASTNQTSMYLCASSFTGTGAWNTEAFFGQGTRLTVV.

The rearrangement uses TRBV6-5 and TRBJ2-5; 10 bases line up with TRBD1. The J call may be mistaken, given a closer DNA end match to TRBJ2-7. Germline values: CDR1 MNHEY, CDR2 SVGAGI. The CDR3 length is 15 residues. CDR3 sequence (DNA): TGTGCCAGCAGCCCGGGACAGGGGCATGTGAACGAGCAGTACTTC. This translates into CASSPGQGHVNEQYF.

The chain has TRBV29-1 and TRBJ2-1; TRBD1 aligns across 7 bases. Per the germline V gene, CDR1 is SQVTM and CDR2 is ANQGSEA. V shed 5 bases and J 6 bases; nucleotides not matched to a gene: 10. The CDR3 is 14 amino acids. CDR3 coding DNA: TGCAGCGTTTCCCAAGACAGGGCCCGCAATGAGCAGTTCTTC. This sequence encodes CSVSQDRARNEQFF.

This chain connects TRBV29-1 to TRBJ1-2; D perhaps matches TRBD1 (6 bases). V lost 4 bases, J lost 4 bases, and 13 bases lay in between. Germline V gene sequence: CDR1 SQVTM, CDR2 ANQGSEA. The CDR3 totals 13 residues. DNA of the CDR3: TGCAGCGTTGCCCAAGACAGGACCTATGGCTACACCTTC. Its protein product is CSVAQDRTYGYTF. Variable domain in full (rest from reference TRBV29-1 and TRBJ1-2): SAVISQKPSRDICQRGTSLTIQCQVDSQVTMMFWYRQQPGQSLTLIATANQGSEATYESGFVIDKFPISRPNLTFSTLTVSNMSPEDSSIYLCSVAQDRTYGYTFGSGTRLTVV.

The chain is built from TRBV11-2 and TRBJ1-1; D not resolved. Germline V gene data show CDR1 as SGHAT and CDR2 as FQNNGV. V was clipped by 4 bases and J by 10 bases, with 7 bases between them. The CDR3 sequence is 10 residues long. DNA for the CDR3: TGTGCCAGCAGCTCCCGAGGAGCTTTCTTT. Translated: CASSSRGAFF.

In its sample, this clone was seen a few times. The chain carries TRBV5-1 and TRBJ1-1, with a weak D call TRBD1 (5 bases). The CDR3 runs to 14 residues. V was pared by 5 bases and J by 3 bases, with 14 bases between. Germline V gene sequence: CDR1 SGHRS, CDR2 YFSETQ. The CDR3 sequence is CASSLRGKDTEAFF. In nucleotides, the CDR3 is TGCGCCAGCAGTTTAAGGGGAAAAGACACTGAAGCTTTCTTT.

The chain has TRBV30 and TRBJ2-5; 8 nucleotides line up with TRBD1. Trimming removed 3 bases from V and 1 base from J; junction bases left unmatched: 10. This CDR3 has 16 amino acids. Germline-derived CDR1 and CDR2 are GTSNPN and SVGIG (reference sequence). CDR3 sequence (DNA): TGTGCCTGGAGCAATCCTGGACAGGGTCGCCAAGAGACCCAGTACTTC. This encodes CAWSNPGQGRQETQYF. The full variable domain, its missing parts supplied by reference TRBV30 and TRBJ2-5, is SQTIHQWPATLVQPVGSPLSLECTVEGTSNPNLYWYRQAAGRGLQLLFYSVGIGQISSEVPQNLSASRPQDRQFILSSKKLLLSDSGFYLCAWSNPGQGRQETQYFGPGTRLLVL.

This chain uses TRBV2 with TRBJ2-3; 11 nucleotides agree with TRBD2. Trimming removed 8 bases from V and 4 bases from J; junction bases left unmatched: 14. Germline V gene sequence: CDR1 SNHLY, CDR2 FYNNEI. This CDR3 is 17 amino acids long. For the CDR3, the DNA is TGTGCCAGCTGGTCTAGCGGGGGGTCCCTTGTGGCAGATACGCAGTATTTT. Encoded protein: CASWSSGGSLVADTQYF.

V is TRBV28 and J is TRBJ1-5; 8 bases fit TRBD1. The ends lost 4 bases at V and 6 bases at J; junction bases unmatched: 11. The germline gives CDR1 MDHEN, CDR2 SYDVKM. The CDR3 is made up of 16 amino acids. The CDR3 region has the DNA TGTGCCAGCAGTTCCCTACGGACAGGGCTCGGTCAGCCCCAGCATTTT. Protein sequence: CASSSLRTGLGQPQHF.

The chain combines TRBV29-1 with TRBJ1-1, with 8 bases that match TRBD1. V trimming: 7 bases; J trimming: 1 base; junction bases outside the gene matches: 5. The V gene's germline CDR1 is SQVTM and CDR2 ANQGSEA. The CDR3 length is 13 residues. CDR3 sequence (DNA): TGCAGCGCCGGACAGGGCGGGAACACTGAAGCTTTCTTT. It specifies CSAGQGGNTEAFF.

The V and J genes are TRBV7-9 and TRBJ1-1; TRBD1 matches 7 bases. The V gene end was trimmed by 5 bases and the J gene end by 6 bases; junction bases not matched to a gene: 3. The CDR3 spans 12 residues. The germline V gene has CDR1 SEHNR and CDR2 FQNEAQ (reference sequence). For the CDR3, the DNA is TGTGCCAGCAGCCTAGGGGGCGCTGAAGCTTTCTTT. Translating gives CASSLGGAEAFF.

The rearrangement joins TRBV2 to TRBJ2-2; a possible D gene is TRBD1 (6 bases). Germline loops: CDR1 SNHLY, CDR2 FYNNEI. This CDR3 has 14 residues. Trimming cost V 6 bases and J 3 bases, with 11 bases left between them. The CDR3 region is CASRRQDHTGELFF. The CDR3 nucleotides are TGTGCCAGCAGGCGACAGGATCACACCGGGGAGCTGTTTTTT.

The chain combines TRBV7-2 with TRBJ2-7; 9 nucleotides agree with TRBD2. Germline lookup yields CDR1 SGHTA and CDR2 FQGNSA. The length of the CDR3 is 16 residues. Germline trimming cut 3 bases from V and 2 bases from J; bases unmatched to any gene: 8. The CDR3 DNA reads as TGTGCCAGCAGCTTTAATAGTCCTAGCGGGACCTACGAGCAGTACTTC. This translates into CASSFNSPSGTYEQYF. The full variable domain, rest sourced from reference TRBV7-2 and TRBJ2-7, is GAGVSQSPSNKVTEKGKDVELRCDPISGHTALYWYRQSLGQGLEFLIYFQGNSAPDKSGLPSDRFSAERTGGSVSTLTIQRTQQEDSAVYLCASSFNSPSGTYEQYFGPGTRLTVT.

The V gene is TRBV2, the J gene TRBJ2-4, with D unclear. Trimming took 3 bases from V and 0 from J, leaving 12 bases between them. The CDR3 loop spans 16 amino acids. Germline CDR1 SNHLY, CDR2 FYNNEI. The CDR3 DNA reads as TGTGCCAGCAGTGAGATTGAGGTCCTAGCCAAAAACATTCAGTACTTC. Residues: CASSEIEVLAKNIQYF. Full variable domain (remainder filled in from reference TRBV2 and TRBJ2-4): EPEVTQTPSHQVTQMGQEVILRCVPISNHLYFYWYRQILGQKVEFLVSFYNNEISEKSEIFDDQFSVERPDGSNFTLKIRSTKLEDSAMYFCASSEIEVLAKNIQYFGAGTRLSVL.

The chain carries TRBV9 and TRBJ2-5, with D possibly matching TRBD1 (6 bases). Between the trimmed V and J ends, which lost 3 bases and 4 bases, there was a span of 19 bases. The CDR3 is 16 amino acids. The germline V gene encodes CDR1 SGDLS and CDR2 YYNGEE. In DNA, the CDR3 is TGTGCCAGCAGCGCCACACAGGGAAGACCTGGAGAGACCCAGTACTTC. Translation: CASSATQGRPGETQYF.

This chain connects TRBV28 to TRBJ2-5, with 10 bases matching TRBD2. Germline V gene lookup returns CDR1 MDHEN and CDR2 SYDVKM. V gave up 6 bases and J gave up 4 bases; unmatched junction bases: 8. CDR3 length: 15 residues. The CDR3 nucleotides are TGTGCCAGCAGCCCTAGACTAGCGGGCGGAGAGACCCAGTACTTC. Its translation is CASSPRLAGGETQYF.

The chain is built from TRBV11-3 and TRBJ2-7, with 7 bases aligning to TRBD1. Unmatched junction bases numbered 10, after V lost 5 bases and J lost 6 bases. The CDR3 is 14 residues long. Germline CDR1 SGHNT, CDR2 YENEEA. The CDR3 here is CASSRDSQGSEQYF. CDR3 nucleotides: TGTGCCAGCAGCAGGGACAGCCAAGGCTCCGAGCAGTACTTC.

This chain uses TRBV5-1 with TRBJ1-6; possibly TRBD1 for D (5 bases). The germline V gene has CDR1 SGHRS and CDR2 YFSETQ. V shed 1 base and J shed 6 bases, with 11 bases lying between them. The CDR3 loop spans 15 amino acids. CDR3 coding DNA: TGCGCCAGCAGCTTGTCAGGGTTACTTAATTCACCCCTCCACTTT. This gives the protein CASSLSGLLNSPLHF.

The rearrangement joins TRBV27 to TRBJ1-2, with D hard to call. Trimming stripped 2 bases from V and 4 bases from J, with 17 bases between. The CDR3 has 16 amino acids. CDR1 MNHEY and CDR2 SMNVEV come from the germline V gene (reference sequence). CDR3 sequence reads: CASSLAGHRFFYGYTF. CDR3 nucleotide sequence: TGTGCCAGCAGTTTAGCTGGGCACCGCTTCTTCTATGGCTACACCTTC.